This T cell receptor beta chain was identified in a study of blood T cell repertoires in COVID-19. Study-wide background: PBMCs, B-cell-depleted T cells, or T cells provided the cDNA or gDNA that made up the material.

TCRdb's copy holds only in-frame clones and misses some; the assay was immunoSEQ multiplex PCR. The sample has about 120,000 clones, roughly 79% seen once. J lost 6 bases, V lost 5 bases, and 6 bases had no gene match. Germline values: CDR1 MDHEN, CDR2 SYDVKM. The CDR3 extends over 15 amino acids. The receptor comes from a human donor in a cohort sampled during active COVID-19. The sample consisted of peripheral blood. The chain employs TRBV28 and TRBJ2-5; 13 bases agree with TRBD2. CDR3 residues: CASSPTSGGAKTQYF. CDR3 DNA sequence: TGTGCCAGCAGTCCTACTAGCGGGGGGGCGAAGACCCAGTACTTC.